This entry lists 30 T cell receptor beta chains sequenced from one sample in a study of shared clonotypes between healthy human individuals. In the naive CD8 group, cells lacked CD45RO and were positively selected for CCR7, so terminally differentiated effector memory CD45RA+ cells were left out. Here immunoSEQ multiplex PCR was the method, and the copy in TCRdb shows in-frame clones only, minus some. The data contain more than 2 million clones, 80% to 95% of them singletons. The sample consisted of naive CD8+ T cells from PBMCs. The origin of the receptors is a man aged 18-30 years in good health. Some clones in this sample may be carry-over from other donors' samples.

The chain links TRBV7-9 to TRBJ1-2, with D perhaps matching TRBD1 (5 bases). The CDR3 consists of 13 residues. Germline V CDR1 and CDR2: SEHNR, FQNEAQ (reference sequence). V lost 10 bases and J lost 4, with 16 bases in between. CDR3 sequence: CAIRTSGSYGYTF. The CDR3 DNA is TGTGCCATCCGAACTTCAGGGAGCTATGGCTACACCTTC.

The chain recombines TRBV4-1 with TRBJ2-3; TRBD2 might be the D (5 bases). The CDR3 consists of 17 residues. V gave up 4 bases and J gave up 1 base, with 18 bases separating them. Germline lookup yields CDR1 MGHRA and CDR2 YSYEKL. CDR3 sequence reads: CASSPNGRGRGTDTQYF. The CDR3 nucleotides read TGCGCCAGCAGCCCAAACGGACGGGGTCGGGGCACAGATACGCAGTATTTT.

V is TRBV15 and J is TRBJ2-3, with 11 bases matching TRBD1. CDR3 length: 18 residues. With 0 bases clipped from V and 6 bases from J, the junction kept 11 bases outside the gene matches. The germline V gene has CDR1 LNHNV and CDR2 YYDKDF (reference sequence). The CDR3 coding sequence is TGTGCCACCAGCAGAGATAGAGGCGGACAGGGGGCGACGGATACGCAGTATTTT. This codes for CATSRDRGGQGATDTQYF.

V usage is TRBV2 and J usage is TRBJ2-3; D is unresolved. CDR3 size: 15 residues. The germline gives CDR1 SNHLY, CDR2 FYNNEI. Trimming pared 2 bases from V and 0 bases from J, leaving 9 bases between. This CDR3 is CASSEKSDSTDTQYF. The CDR3 DNA follows: TGTGCCAGCAGTGAAAAGTCAGACAGCACAGATACGCAGTATTTT.

This clone was counted a single time. The chain carries TRBV4-1 and TRBJ2-2, with TRBD1 matching 12 bases. V gave up 4 bases and J gave up 6 bases; unmatched junction bases: 12. The CDR3 is 18 amino acids. Germline V gives CDR1 MGHRA, CDR2 YSYEKL. CDR3 sequence (DNA): TGCGCCAGCAGCCGACCTCCTCAAGGGACAGGGGGCGCCGGGGAGCTGTTTTTT. Its protein is CASSRPPQGTGGAGELFF.

Only one count was recorded for this clone. The genes are TRBV29-1 and TRBJ2-3; D possibly corresponds to TRBD2 (6 bases). The CDR3 sequence is 15 residues long. Per the germline V gene, CDR1 is SQVTM and CDR2 is ANQGSEA. Trimming removed 4 bases from V and 2 bases from J, with 16 bases in between. The CDR3 loop is CSVVIGSTPTDTQYF. CDR3 nucleotides: TGCAGCGTTGTCATCGGGAGCACACCCACAGATACGCAGTATTTT.

V usage is TRBV27 and J usage is TRBJ2-7; D perhaps matches TRBD1 (6 bases). V gave up 10 bases and J gave up 4 bases, with 17 bases separating them. This CDR3 spans 13 amino acids. Germline values: CDR1 MNHEY, CDR2 SMNVEV (reference sequence). The CDR3 DNA sequence: TGTGCCACCAGGGGCGGCTACCCTTACGAGCAGTACTTC. It specifies CATRGGYPYEQYF.

The chain couples TRBV4-1 to TRBJ2-5; D is possibly TRBD1 (6 bases). The DNA end is a closer match to TRBJ2-7, so the J assignment may be wrong. The length of the CDR3 is 14 residues. Germline CDR1 MGHRA, CDR2 YSYEKL. CDR3 coding DNA: TGCGCCAGCAGCCACCAGGACAGTTCCTACGAGCAGTACTTC. It is translated as CASSHQDSSYEQYF.

The chain is built from TRBV6-5 and TRBJ2-2; D uncertain. V was pared by 2 bases and J by 6 bases, with 13 bases between. The CDR3 length is 15 residues. CDR1 MNHEY and CDR2 SVGAGI come from the germline V gene. The CDR3: CASSYASPEAGELFF. For the CDR3, the DNA is TGTGCCAGCAGTTACGCGTCCCCAGAGGCCGGGGAGCTGTTTTTT.

This chain connects TRBV29-1 to TRBJ2-7; D is possibly TRBD2 (5 bases). Per germline, CDR1 SQVTM and CDR2 ANQGSEA. Trimming pared 6 bases from V and 2 bases from J, leaving 14 bases between. The CDR3 length is 13 residues. The CDR3 is CSVIPGSPYEQYF. The CDR3 DNA is TGCAGCGTAATTCCGGGGTCCCCCTACGAGCAGTACTTC.

V gene TRBV14 combines with J gene TRBJ1-1; 9 nucleotides match TRBD1. V shed 4 bases, J shed 3 bases, and the junction held 9 bases outside the gene matches. Germline CDR1 reads SGHDN; CDR2 reads FVKESK. The CDR3 totals 16 residues. The CDR3 bases are TGTGCCAGCAGCCTCCGACAGGGGGTTGCCTACACTGAAGCTTTCTTT. Encoded protein: CASSLRQGVAYTEAFF.

The chain combines TRBV7-3 with TRBJ2-3, with TRBD2 identical over 10 bases. This CDR3 region has 16 residues. Germline V gene data show CDR1 as SGHTA and CDR2 as FQGTGA. V shed 4 bases and J 3 bases; nucleotides not matched to a gene: 7. The CDR3, as DNA: TGTGCCAGCAGCTCACTAGCGGGATGGAGGACAGATACGCAGTATTTT. This sequence encodes CASSSLAGWRTDTQYF.

J is TRBJ2-2 and V is TRBV29-1; TRBD2 matches at 10 bases. Germline V gene sequence: CDR1 SQVTM, CDR2 ANQGSEA. The CDR3 spans 15 residues. V lost 6 bases to trimming and J lost 6 bases; unmatched junction nucleotides: 10. CDR3 protein: CSVAGTSEGAGELFF. The CDR3 bases are TGCAGCGTCGCCGGGACTAGCGAGGGGGCCGGGGAGCTGTTTTTT.

This chain links TRBV16 with TRBJ1-1; D not resolved. The CDR3 loop spans 15 amino acids. Germline V gene data show CDR1 as KGHSY and CDR2 as FQNENV. Deletions cut 0 bases from V and 6 bases from J, with 14 bases between. CDR3 in amino acids: CASSQSKTPASEAFF. DNA for the CDR3: TGTGCCAGCAGCCAATCGAAGACCCCTGCCTCTGAAGCTTTCTTT.

CDR3 DNA sequence: TGTGCCAGCAGGATACGAGCTAGCGCCGATGAGCAGTTCTTC. This encodes CASRIRASADEQFF. The chain is built from TRBV6-6 and TRBJ2-1; D possibly corresponds to TRBD2 (6 bases). Germline CDR1 is MNHNY and CDR2 is SVGAGI (reference sequence). CDR3 size: 14 residues. V dropped 6 bases and J dropped 8 bases, with 17 bases sitting between them.

This clone showed up just once. This rearrangement joins TRBV7-2 to TRBJ2-1, with TRBD2 identical over 13 bases. V trimming: 5 bases; J trimming: 6 bases; junction bases outside the gene matches: 4. Per the germline V gene, CDR1 is SGHTA and CDR2 is FQGNSA. CDR3 length: 15 amino acids. This CDR3 is CASSQGLAGINEQFF. The CDR3 coding sequence is TGTGCCAGCAGCCAGGGACTAGCGGGGATCAATGAGCAGTTCTTC.

To note about this clone: Other DNA sequences in the same sample also yield this CDR3. This chain links TRBV9 with TRBJ2-7; D might be TRBD1 (5 bases). V dropped 2 bases and J dropped 2 bases, with 8 bases sitting between them. The CDR3 contains 13 residues. CDR1 and CDR2 (germline): SGDLS, YYNGEE. CDR3 DNA sequence: TGTGCCAGCAGCGTGGGGCTAGCCTACGAGCAGTACTTC. Residues: CASSVGLAYEQYF.

The genes are TRBV7-6 and TRBJ2-7; 7 positions match TRBD1. Germline CDR1 reads SGHVS; CDR2 reads FNYEAQ. The CDR3 runs 17 residues. J gave up 3 bases and V 1 base, and 12 bases lay outside the gene matches. CDR3 sequence (DNA): TGTGCCAGCAGCTTAGAACGAGGACAGGCCCCTTTCTACGAGCAGTACTTC. Its protein is CASSLERGQAPFYEQYF. Full variable domain (missing parts from reference TRBV7-6 and TRBJ2-7): GAGVSQSPRYKVTKRGQDVALRCDPISGHVSLYWYRQALGQGPEFLTYFNYEAQQDKSGLPNDRFSAERPEGSISTLTIQRTEQRDSAMYRCASSLERGQAPFYEQYFGPGTRLTVT.

The V call is TRBV29-1, the J call TRBJ2-7; D is perhaps TRBD1 or TRBD2 (5 bases each). The CDR3 sequence is 15 residues long. Per germline, CDR1 SQVTM and CDR2 ANQGSEA. Trimming pared 6 bases from V and 1 base from J, leaving 19 bases between. This chain's CDR3 is CSVSSGTLRSYEQYF. The CDR3 DNA reads as TGCAGCGTCAGTTCTGGGACCCTCCGGTCCTACGAGCAGTACTTC.

The rearrangement joins TRBV5-6 to TRBJ2-2; TRBD2 matches at 15 bases. J gave up 7 bases and V 4 bases, and 5 bases lay outside the gene matches. In germline, CDR1 is SGHDT, CDR2 YYEEEE. CDR3 size: 16 residues. The CDR3 spells CASSPRTSGRGGELFF. DNA of the CDR3: TGTGCCAGCAGCCCCCGGACTAGCGGGAGGGGCGGGGAGCTGTTTTTT.

The chain combines TRBV29-1 with TRBJ2-1; tentatively, D is TRBD2 (6 bases). CDR3 length: 14 amino acids. V lost 5 bases, J lost 8 bases, and 19 bases lay in between. Looked up from germline, CDR1 is SQVTM and CDR2 is ANQGSEA. The CDR3, as DNA: TGCAGCGTTCGGTCAGGACTATCTAGGGATGAGCAGTTCTTC. Protein: CSVRSGLSRDEQFF.

The rearrangement uses TRBV7-3 and TRBJ1-1; 7 positions match TRBD1. This CDR3 has 16 amino acids. V dropped 0 bases and J dropped 3; count of bases not matched to a gene: 7. Per germline, CDR1 SGHTA and CDR2 FQGTGA. This chain's CDR3 is CASSLTVKGADTEAFF. The CDR3 DNA follows: TGTGCCAGCAGCTTAACTGTTAAGGGGGCGGACACTGAAGCTTTCTTT.

The chain recombines TRBV9 with TRBJ2-1, with 7 bases fitting TRBD2. CDR3 length: 14 residues. The V segment lost 5 bases and the J segment 6 bases; nucleotides outside the gene matches: 8. Germline loops: CDR1 SGDLS, CDR2 YYNGEE. The CDR3 DNA reads as TGTGCCAGCAGTAAGCGGGATATTTTCAATGAGCAGTTCTTC. Protein: CASSKRDIFNEQFF.

This clone appeared once. The chain employs TRBV27 and TRBJ2-1; 14 nucleotides line up with TRBD2. This CDR3 is built from 17 residues. Germline loops: CDR1 MNHEY, CDR2 SMNVEV (reference sequence). Germline trimming cut 6 bases from V and 3 bases from J; bases unmatched to any gene: 7. The CDR3 loop is CASRPGLAGGLYNEQFF. The CDR3 nucleotides are TGTGCCAGCAGGCCAGGACTAGCGGGAGGTCTCTACAATGAGCAGTTCTTC.

The DNA for the CDR3 is TGTGCCAGCAGCCAATTCCAGGAGGGTGAAGCTTTCTTT. It encodes CASSQFQEGEAFF. The chain is built from TRBV7-8 and TRBJ1-1; D gene unclear. V lost 5 bases and J lost 7, with 14 bases in between. Looked up from germline, CDR1 is SGHVS and CDR2 is FQNEAQ. The CDR3 sequence is 13 residues long.

This chain connects TRBV6-1 to TRBJ1-2; possibly TRBD1 for D (6 bases). Trimming cost V 8 bases and J 6 bases, with 16 bases left between them. The CDR3 extends over 13 amino acids. Germline V gene sequence: CDR1 MNHNS, CDR2 SASEGT. The CDR3 region has the DNA TGTGCCAGCCCGAATCAGGGGTATGATGGCTACACCTTC. Translated: CASPNQGYDGYTF.

The gene calls are TRBV28 and TRBJ1-5; D is possibly TRBD1 (6 bases). Trimming shortened V by 7 bases and J by 1 base, and 11 bases separated the two germline ends. CDR3 length: 14 residues. Germline assignment: CDR1 MDHEN and CDR2 SYDVKM. The DNA for the CDR3 is TGTGCCAGCAATCACAGGGCGAGCAATCAGCCCCAGCATTTT. Protein: CASNHRASNQPQHF.

Here the CDR3 reads CASSQLGRASSYNEQFF. CDR3 nucleotides: TGCGCCAGCAGCCAACTGGGACGGGCCAGCTCCTACAATGAGCAGTTCTTC. This chain joins TRBV4-1 and TRBJ2-1; D is perhaps TRBD1 or TRBD2 (5 bases each). Trimming removed 2 bases from V and 0 bases from J, with 14 bases in between. Germline CDR1 is MGHRA and CDR2 is YSYEKL. The CDR3 sequence is 17 residues long.

The rearrangement links TRBV14 to TRBJ2-3; 10 bases agree with TRBD1. Germline V gives CDR1 SGHDN, CDR2 FVKESK. V trimming: 3 bases; J trimming: 3 bases; junction bases outside the gene matches: 12. This CDR3 region has 18 residues. For the CDR3, the DNA is TGTGCCAGCAGCCACCACACTCTCTGGGACAGGGGTACAGATACGCAGTATTTT. It translates to CASSHHTLWDRGTDTQYF.

This clone came up once. This chain connects TRBV4-1 to TRBJ2-1; D uncertain. V lost 4 bases and J 10 bases, leaving 17 bases between the germline ends. Germline V CDR1 and CDR2: MGHRA, YSYEKL. The CDR3 is 14 amino acids. The CDR3 spells CASSLPGQHAEQFF. In DNA form, the CDR3 reads TGCGCCAGCAGCCTCCCCGGCCAACACGCGGAGCAGTTCTTC.